This is a list of T cell receptor beta chains from one sample in a study of shared clonotypes between healthy human individuals. The data were produced by immunoSEQ multiplex PCR, yet TCRdb's version contains in-frame clones alone and is incomplete. The table lists 650,000 to 700,000 clones, about 90% of them singletons. Sample: memory CD8+ T cells from PBMCs. The origin of the receptors is a man between 18 and 29 years old in good health. Some clones in this sample may be carry-over from other donors' samples. The CDR3 runs from the conserved cysteine through the conserved F or W. D genes are given only for firm matches. The size field is filled for only some rows; it gives once, few, many or a size class.

TRBD2,TRBJ2-7,NA,TRBV14,CASSQDGEGRRYYEQYF,TGTGCCAGCAGCCAAGATGGGGAGGGGCGAAGATACTACGAGCAGTACTTC
NA,TRBJ2-3,NA,TRBV7-2,CASSFMASTDTQYF,TGTGCCAGCAGCTTCATGGCTAGCACAGATACGCAGTATTTT
NA,TRBJ2-1,NA,TRBV15,CATSRGGHEQFF,TGTGCCACCAGCAGAGGGGGGCATGAGCAGTTCTTC
TRBD1,TRBJ1-6,NA,TRBV25-1,CASSDLGQAWPLHF,TGTGCCAGCAGTGACCTGGGACAGGCCTGGCCCCTCCACTTT
NA,TRBJ2-1,once,TRBV28,CASSSGDNEQFF,TGTGCCAGCAGCTCCGGGGACAATGAGCAGTTCTTC
NA,TRBJ2-7,NA,TRBV7-9,CASSLTSGAAQVYEQYF,TGTGCCAGCAGCTTAACATCCGGGGCGGCACAAGTCTACGAGCAGTACTTC
NA,TRBJ1-1,NA,TRBV7-9,CASSPPGNTEAFF,TGTGCCAGCAGCCCACCAGGGAACACTGAAGCTTTCTTT
TRBD1,TRBJ2-7,NA,TRBV5-4,CASSRPGQGDYEQYF,TGTGCCAGCAGCCGGCCGGGACAGGGAGACTACGAGCAGTACTTC
NA,TRBJ2-7,NA,TRBV29-1,CSVEQGLYEQYF,TGCAGCGTTGAACAGGGTTTGTACGAGCAGTACTTC
NA,TRBJ1-1,NA,TRBV29-1,CSVETWTANTEAFF,TGCAGCGTTGAAACTTGGACAGCTAACACTGAAGCTTTCTTT
TRBD1,TRBJ1-5,NA,TRBV7-8,CASRSHQGGNQPQHF,TGTGCCAGCAGATCTCATCAGGGGGGCAATCAGCCCCAGCATTTT
NA,TRBJ1-1,few,TRBV4-1,CASSQDYVGTEAFF,TGCGCCAGCAGCCAAGACTACGTGGGCACTGAAGCTTTCTTT
NA,TRBJ2-1,once,TRBV4-3,CASSPGTLRGNEQFF,TGCGCCAGCAGCCCAGGGACGCTCCGGGGGAATGAGCAGTTCTTC
NA,TRBJ2-3,once,TRBV27,CASSQNLLAVPTDTQYF,TGTGCCAGCAGCCAGAATCTTTTAGCGGTCCCCACAGATACGCAGTATTTT